There are a few counts of the clone carrying this TCR beta chain. Its target is not known. The sample originates from a study of cytomegalovirus exposure and HLA in healthy donors. Study-wide findings and caveats: HLA alleles showed associations with some 17,000 TCR beta sequences in a later analysis, at a 0.05 false discovery rate.

Germline CDR1 is SGHTS and CDR2 is YDEGEE. This CDR3 contains 16 residues. The junction had 12 bases not matched to a gene; V was cut back by 4 bases and J by 7 bases. PCR primers comprised 60 Vbeta and 13 Jbeta primers. Sequencing used immunoSEQ multiplex PCR; TCRdb keeps in-frame clones, though not all of them. The sample yields under 200,000 clones, 70% to 80% seen once. This sequence joins TRBV5-8 and TRBJ1-5; the match to TRBD1 covers 9 bases. The sample consisted of PBMCs. This receptor was taken from a male donor in good health and CMV-seropositive. DNA of the CDR3: TGTGCCAGCAGCCCCCGGGACAGGGTTTGGATCCAGCCCCAGCATTTT. Residues: CASSPRDRVWIQPQHF.